In this sample, the clone carrying this T cell receptor beta chain turned up a few times. Its antigen is unidentified. This specimen comes from a study of T cells after yellow fever vaccination. Study findings and constraints: Primary-vaccination clones mostly resurfaced post-booster (approximately 96% CD4, around 88% CD8). Bulk-population clonotypes that are abundant could appear as contaminants in FACS-sorted repertoires.

The CDR3 extends over 17 amino acids. CDR1 and CDR2 (germline): LGHNA, YSLEER. V lost 4 bases and J 4 bases, leaving 20 bases between the germline ends. UMIs were added to TCR cDNA along with a universal primer site when it was made by 5'RACE template switching. MiXCR, applied by TCRdb to the 5' RACE reads, yields one record per CDR3 protein. The sample holds 360,000 or so distinct CDR3 sequences, approximately 10% seen once. The V and J genes are TRBV4-3 and TRBJ2-4; tentatively, D is TRBD2 (5 bases). The receptor was derived from a young man who received the YFV17D yellow fever vaccine. The material sequenced was PBMCs, taken on the day of the first yellow fever vaccination. CDR3 sequence: CASSLETNVLAKNIQYF. Here the CDR3 DNA reads TGCGCCAGCAGCCTTGAGACTAATGTGTTGGCTAAAAACATTCAGTACTTC.